This T cell receptor (beta chain) was captured by sequencing in a study of tissue T cells after allogeneic stem cell transplantation. Concerning this clone itself: Other DNA sequences in the same sample also yield this CDR3.

Some clones are missing from TCRdb's copy, which holds only in-frame ones; the method was immunoSEQ multiplex PCR. The table has roughly 10,000 clones, roughly 60% seen once. The sequence was collected from a woman aged 18-55 years with breast cancer. The sample was tissue from the jejunum, taken at autopsy.

In DNA form, the CDR3 reads TGTGCCAGCAGCTTAGCAGGGGGAGAGACCCAGTACTTC. This codes for CASSLAGGETQYF. This chain links TRBV7-9 with TRBJ2-5; TRBD1 might be the D (6 bases). Germline CDR1 reads SEHNR; CDR2 reads FQNEAQ (reference sequence). Trimming stripped 0 bases from V and 4 bases from J, with 6 bases between. The CDR3 is made up of 13 amino acids.